These T cell receptor beta chains were read from a single sample in a study of cytomegalovirus exposure and HLA in healthy donors. TCRdb keeps only in-frame clones here, not all; method: immunoSEQ multiplex PCR. Of roughly 300,000 clones listed, about nine tenths are singletons. The sequenced sample was PBMCs. All receptors derive from a woman under 30 in good health and CMV-seronegative. The CDR3 runs from the conserved cysteine through the conserved F or W. D genes are given only for firm matches. Only some rows state a clone size, as once, few, many or a class for expanded clones.

CDR3aa,CDR3nt,v_gene,abundance,j_gene,d_gene
CASNLLAGGPDTQYF,TGTGCCAGTAACCTACTAGCGGGAGGGCCAGATACGCAGTATTTT,TRBV19,NA,TRBJ2-3,TRBD2
CASSLGDRGNQPQHF,TGTGCCAGCAGCCTGGGGGACAGGGGCAATCAGCCCCAGCATTTT,TRBV5-5,NA,TRBJ1-5,TRBD1
CASSLVAGSTGELFF,TGTGCCAGCAGCTTAGTAGCGGGAAGCACCGGGGAGCTGTTTTTT,TRBV7-6,NA,TRBJ2-2,TRBD2
CASSETGLAGLEQYF,TGTGCCAGCAGTGAAACGGGACTAGCGGGCCTCGAGCAGTACTTC,TRBV25-1,NA,TRBJ2-7,TRBD2
CASSVDYQSSYEQYF,TGTGCCAGCAGCGTAGACTACCAGAGCTCCTACGAGCAGTACTTC,TRBV9,NA,TRBJ2-7,NA
CASGTGLAETGNEQFF,TGTGCTAGTGGTACGGGACTAGCGGAGACAGGCAATGAGCAGTTCTTC,TRBV12-5,NA,TRBJ2-1,TRBD2
CASSYRTVYEQYF,TGTGCCAGCAGTTACAGGACAGTCTACGAGCAGTACTTC,TRBV6-6,NA,TRBJ2-7,NA
CSVDRSGYTF,TGCAGCGTTGACCGGAGTGGCTACACCTTC,TRBV29-1,few,TRBJ1-2,NA
CASSLRQGSSYNEQFF,TGTGCCAGCAGCTTAAGGCAGGGCAGCTCCTACAATGAGCAGTTCTTC,TRBV7-9,NA,TRBJ2-1,NA
CASQPHRDSPNYGYTF,TGTGCCAGTCAGCCGCACAGGGACAGCCCTAACTATGGCTACACCTTC,TRBV19,NA,TRBJ1-2,TRBD1
CASSESQGMDGYTF,TGTGCCAGCAGTGAGTCACAGGGGATGGATGGCTACACCTTC,TRBV2,NA,TRBJ1-2,TRBD1
CASSHGGSPYNEQFF,TGTGCCAGCAGCCACGGGGGTTCACCCTACAATGAGCAGTTCTTC,TRBV11-3,once,TRBJ2-1,NA
CASTNDRLAKNIQYF,TGTGCCAGCACCAACGACAGGCTAGCCAAAAACATTCAGTACTTC,TRBV2,once,TRBJ2-4,NA
CASSFSSGTHQYNEQFF,TGTGCCAGCAGTTTTTCTAGCGGGACCCACCAGTACAATGAGCAGTTCTTC,TRBV27,NA,TRBJ2-1,TRBD2
CASSIGTSGSMYEQYF,TGTGCCAGCAGCATTGGGACTAGCGGGAGCATGTACGAGCAGTACTTC,TRBV7-6,NA,TRBJ2-7,TRBD2
CASSYLEGEESEQYF,TGTGCCAGCAGTTACCTCGAAGGGGAAGAATCCGAGCAGTACTTC,TRBV6-6,NA,TRBJ2-7,NA
CASSQDLMGAYSYEQYF,TGCGCCAGCAGCCAAGATCTTATGGGGGCGTACTCCTACGAGCAGTACTTC,TRBV4-3,NA,TRBJ2-7,NA
CASSLGGQGDGGYTF,TGTGCCAGCAGTTTAGGAGGTCAGGGGGATGGTGGCTACACCTTC,TRBV28,NA,TRBJ1-2,TRBD1
CASSSGTGGEYGTEAFF,TGTGCCAGCAGCTCGGGGACAGGGGGAGAATATGGCACTGAAGCTTTCTTT,TRBV11-1,NA,TRBJ1-1,TRBD1
CASSGSSFGEQFF,TGTGCCAGCAGCGGATCTAGCTTTGGCGAGCAGTTCTTC,TRBV9,NA,TRBJ2-1,NA
CASSTDRGRGGYTF,TGTGCCAGTAGTACAGACAGGGGGCGAGGTGGCTACACCTTC,TRBV19,once,TRBJ1-2,TRBD1
CASSQRNQPQHF,TGTGCCAGCTCACAGAGGAATCAGCCCCAGCATTTT,TRBV18,NA,TRBJ1-5,NA
CASSEIQGYEQFF,TGTGCCAGCAGTGAGATACAGGGCTATGAGCAGTTCTTC,TRBV6-4,once,TRBJ2-1,NA
CASSSLGGPSTDTQYF,TGTGCCAGCAGTTCCTTGGGGGGACCTAGCACAGATACGCAGTATTTT,TRBV27,once,TRBJ2-3,NA
CASSLAGVNYGYTF,TGTGCCAGCAGCTTAGCCGGGGTGAACTATGGCTACACCTTC,TRBV7-2,NA,TRBJ1-2,NA
CASSLGPQNTEAFF,TGTGCCAGCAGCTTAGGCCCACAGAACACTGAAGCTTTCTTT,TRBV7-6,NA,TRBJ1-1,NA
CASSLRPSAYEQYF,TGTGCCAGCAGCTTAAGGCCTAGCGCCTACGAGCAGTACTTC,TRBV7-2,NA,TRBJ2-7,NA
CAIMYSQNTEAFF,TGTGCCATCATGTACAGCCAGAACACTGAAGCTTTCTTT,TRBV10-3,NA,TRBJ1-1,NA
CASSTTPDRGPGFF,TGTGCCAGCAGCACAACGCCGGACAGGGGCCCGGGGTTCTTC,TRBV7-2,once,TRBJ2-1,TRBD1
CASSAHPPREGQNEQFF,TGTGCCAGCAGTGCCCACCCCCCGCGGGAGGGCCAGAATGAGCAGTTCTTC,TRBV2,once,TRBJ2-1,TRBD2
CASTPGTVNYGYTF,TGTGCCAGTACACCTGGGACAGTTAACTATGGCTACACCTTC,TRBV19,NA,TRBJ1-2,TRBD1
CASMVGTGSEKLFF,TGTGCCAGCATGGTGGGGACAGGGAGTGAAAAACTGTTTTTT,TRBV28,NA,TRBJ1-4,TRBD1
CASSLRPGEMGQPQHF,TGTGCCAGCAGTTTACGGCCAGGGGAAATGGGTCAGCCCCAGCATTTT,TRBV28,NA,TRBJ1-5,NA
CASETFLDGSGQPQETQYF,TGTGCCAGCGAGACCTTCCTCGACGGTTCCGGACAGCCTCAAGAGACCCAGTACTTC,TRBV2,NA,TRBJ2-5,NA
CASSQEFGEQFF,TGCGCCAGCAGCCAAGAATTCGGGGAGCAGTTCTTC,TRBV4-3,NA,TRBJ2-1,NA
CASSLNPREVQYF,TGTGCCAGCAGCTTAAATCCGCGGGAGGTGCAGTACTTC,TRBV7-2,NA,TRBJ2-7,TRBD2
CSVAGSEETQYF,TGCAGCGTTGCCGGGTCCGAAGAGACCCAGTACTTC,TRBV29-1,NA,TRBJ2-5,NA
CASGETEAFF,TGTGCCAGCGGAGAGACTGAAGCTTTCTTT,TRBV28,NA,TRBJ1-1,NA
CASSLVGNEQFF,TGTGCCAGCAGTTTAGTCGGTAATGAGCAGTTCTTC,TRBV27,NA,TRBJ2-1,NA
CASSLRTGQETQYF,TGTGCCAGCAGTTTAAGGACGGGACAAGAGACCCAGTACTTC,TRBV27,NA,TRBJ2-5,NA
CASRPTTSGIYEQYF,TGTGCCAGCAGACCGACAACTAGCGGGATCTACGAGCAGTACTTC,TRBV6-1,once,TRBJ2-7,TRBD2
CASSAQGATNEKLFF,TGCGCCAGCAGCGCCCAGGGCGCAACTAATGAAAAACTGTTTTTT,TRBV5-1,NA,TRBJ1-4,NA
CASSPDNYEKLFF,TGTGCCAGCAGCCCAGATAATTATGAAAAACTGTTTTTT,TRBV6-5,NA,TRBJ1-4,NA
CASSVGAGYSYEQYF,TGTGCCAGCAGCGTAGGGGCGGGATACTCTTACGAGCAGTACTTC,TRBV9,NA,TRBJ2-7,NA
CASSEEDFYGYTF,TGTGCCAGCAGTGAGGAGGATTTTTATGGCTACACCTTC,TRBV2,NA,TRBJ1-2,NA